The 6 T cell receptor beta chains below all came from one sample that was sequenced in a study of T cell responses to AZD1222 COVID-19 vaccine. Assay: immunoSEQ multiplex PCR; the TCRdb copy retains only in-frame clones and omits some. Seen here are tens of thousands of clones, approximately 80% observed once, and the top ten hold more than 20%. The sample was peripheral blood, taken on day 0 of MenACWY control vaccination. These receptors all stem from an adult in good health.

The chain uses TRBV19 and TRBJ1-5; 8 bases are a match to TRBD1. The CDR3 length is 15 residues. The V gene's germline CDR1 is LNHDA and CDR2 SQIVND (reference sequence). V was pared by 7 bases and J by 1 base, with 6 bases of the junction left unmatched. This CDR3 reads CASTLDRGSNQPQHF. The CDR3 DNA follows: TGTGCCAGTACCCTTGACAGGGGAAGCAATCAGCCCCAGCATTTT.

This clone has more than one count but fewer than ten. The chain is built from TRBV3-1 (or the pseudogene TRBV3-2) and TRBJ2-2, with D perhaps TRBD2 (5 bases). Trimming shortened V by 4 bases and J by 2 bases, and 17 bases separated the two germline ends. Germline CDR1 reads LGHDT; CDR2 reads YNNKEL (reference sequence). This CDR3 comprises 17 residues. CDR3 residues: CASSRVAPRENTGELFF. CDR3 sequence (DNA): TGTGCCAGCAGCCGCGTCGCGCCACGGGAAAACACCGGGGAGCTGTTTTTT.

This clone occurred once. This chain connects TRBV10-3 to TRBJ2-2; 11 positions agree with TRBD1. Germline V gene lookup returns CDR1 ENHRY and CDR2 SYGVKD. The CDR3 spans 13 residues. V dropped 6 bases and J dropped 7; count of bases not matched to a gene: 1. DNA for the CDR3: TGTGCCATCAGGGGACAGGGGGTCGGGGAGCTGTTTTTT. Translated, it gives CAIRGQGVGELFF.

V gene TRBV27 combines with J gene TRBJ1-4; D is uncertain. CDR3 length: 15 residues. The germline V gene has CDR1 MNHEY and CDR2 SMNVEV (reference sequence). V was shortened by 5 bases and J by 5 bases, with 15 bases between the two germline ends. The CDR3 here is CASSPSLQRNEKLFF. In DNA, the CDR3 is TGTGCCAGCAGTCCCAGCCTTCAACGGAATGAAAAACTGTTTTTT.

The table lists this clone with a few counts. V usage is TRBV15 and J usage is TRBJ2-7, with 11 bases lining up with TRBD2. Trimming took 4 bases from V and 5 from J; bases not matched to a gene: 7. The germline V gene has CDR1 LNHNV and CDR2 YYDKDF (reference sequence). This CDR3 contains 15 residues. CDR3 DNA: TGTGCCACCAGCAAAATAGCGGGAGGGCCCCACGAGCAGTACTTC. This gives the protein CATSKIAGGPHEQYF.

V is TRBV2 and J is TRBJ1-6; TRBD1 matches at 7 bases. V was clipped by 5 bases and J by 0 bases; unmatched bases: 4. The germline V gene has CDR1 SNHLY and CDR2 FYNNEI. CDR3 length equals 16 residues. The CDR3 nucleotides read TGTGCCAGCAGTTCAGGGGGGAGCTCCTATAATTCACCCCTCCACTTT. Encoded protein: CASSSGGSSYNSPLHF. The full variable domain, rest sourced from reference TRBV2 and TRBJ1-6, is EPEVTQTPSHQVTQMGQEVILRCVPISNHLYFYWYRQILGQKVEFLVSFYNNEISEKSEIFDDQFSVERPDGSNFTLKIRSTKLEDSAMYFCASSSGGSSYNSPLHFGNGTRLTVT.